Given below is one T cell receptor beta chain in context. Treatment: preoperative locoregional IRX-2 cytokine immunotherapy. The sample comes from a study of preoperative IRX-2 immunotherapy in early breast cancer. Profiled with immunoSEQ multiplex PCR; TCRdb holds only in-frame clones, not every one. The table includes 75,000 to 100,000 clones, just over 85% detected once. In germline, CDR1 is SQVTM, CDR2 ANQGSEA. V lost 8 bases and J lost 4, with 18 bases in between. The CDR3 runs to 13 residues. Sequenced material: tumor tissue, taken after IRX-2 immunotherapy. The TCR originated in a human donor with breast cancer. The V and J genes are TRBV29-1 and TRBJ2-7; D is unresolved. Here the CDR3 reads CSTAVAPKYEQYF. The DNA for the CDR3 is TGCAGCACCGCGGTAGCCCCTAAATACGAGCAGTACTTC.